The 2 T cell receptor beta chains listed next were all sequenced from one sample in a study of cytotoxic CD8 clonotypes in ibrutinib-treated CLL listed by TCRdb under 2021. Interpreted using the paper, the time point label stands for: approximately 25 months on ibrutinib. Library preparation was by the immunoSEQ multiplex PCR assay. The clones in this table, taken by TCRdb from immuneACCESS, are in-frame only. Not every clone is retained; where verified, under half of the shortfall comes from an unresolved V gene, and the cause of the rest is unknown. Here the sample has some 140,000 clones; around four fifths occur a single time. 3% to 4% of the sample belongs to the ten largest clones. Sequencing was performed on PBMCs, taken after 24 months of ibrutinib treatment. These receptors originate from a human donor with chronic lymphocytic leukemia.

Only a few counts were recorded for this clone. The rearrangement uses TRBV7-3 and TRBJ1-1; D call uncertain. Between the trimmed V and J ends, which lost 5 bases and 1 base, there was a span of 14 bases. Germline CDR1 SGHTA, CDR2 FQGTGA. The CDR3 runs 15 residues. CDR3 loop: CASSPSRMTNTEAFF. The CDR3 bases are TGTGCCAGCAGCCCCTCACGGATGACGAACACTGAAGCTTTCTTT.

The V call is TRBV10-3, the J call TRBJ2-7, with 9 bases fitting TRBD1. This CDR3 contains 16 residues. CDR1 and CDR2 from the germline V gene are ENHRY and SYGVKD. With 4 bases clipped from V and 5 bases from J, the junction kept 12 bases outside the gene matches. DNA for the CDR3: TGTGCCATCAGTGTAGGGTTGGACAGGGGAGCGCACGAGCAGTACTTC. Amino acids: CAISVGLDRGAHEQYF.